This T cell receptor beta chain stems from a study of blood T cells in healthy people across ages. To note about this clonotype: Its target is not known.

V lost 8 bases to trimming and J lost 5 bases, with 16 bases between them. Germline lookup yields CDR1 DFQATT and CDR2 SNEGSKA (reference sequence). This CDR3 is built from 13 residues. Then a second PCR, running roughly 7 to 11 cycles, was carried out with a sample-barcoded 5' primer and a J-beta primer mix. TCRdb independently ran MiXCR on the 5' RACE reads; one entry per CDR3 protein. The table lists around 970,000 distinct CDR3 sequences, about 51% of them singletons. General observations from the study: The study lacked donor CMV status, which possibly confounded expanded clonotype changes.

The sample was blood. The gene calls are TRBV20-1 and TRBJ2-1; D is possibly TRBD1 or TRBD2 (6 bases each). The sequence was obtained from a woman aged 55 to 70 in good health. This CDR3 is CSTGWGAHNEQFF. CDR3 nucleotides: TGCAGTACGGGATGGGGGGCCCACAATGAGCAGTTCTTC.